These 29 T cell receptor beta chains share one sample of origin, sequenced in a study of regulatory T cells in long-lasting Graves disease. iRepertoire HTBI primers and Arm-PCR of CDR3 regions built TCR beta libraries. Each CDR3 protein gets one entry after TCRdb re-called the multiplex PCR reads with MiXCR. The table has hundreds of thousands of distinct CDR3 sequences, 20% to 25% seen once. The time point here: persistent/refractory GD, antithyroid drugs over 5 years with positive TRAb. The TCR library used RNA extracted from PBMCs. The sequencing here drew on peripheral blood mononuclear cells (PBMCs), taken when the disease was refractory, from a patient treated with antithyroid drugs. Receptors originate from a female donor with Graves disease.

This chain joins TRBV14 and TRBJ2-7, with TRBD2 matching 11 bases. This CDR3 is built from 16 residues. V gave up 5 bases and J gave up 4 bases; unmatched junction bases: 10. CDR1 and CDR2 from the germline V gene are SGHDN and FVKESK. The CDR3: CASSTRPGLAAYEQYF. The CDR3 region has the DNA TGTGCCAGCAGCACCCGGCCGGGACTAGCGGCGTACGAGCAGTACTTC.

Many counts were recorded for this clonotype. The rearrangement joins TRBV3-1 to TRBJ2-2; the D is unclear. CDR3 length equals 13 residues. Trimming removed 1 base from V and 7 bases from J, with 7 bases in between. CDR1 and CDR2 from the germline V gene are LGHDT and YNNKEL (reference sequence). Here the CDR3 DNA reads TGTGCCAGCAGCCAAGTACTGCACGGGGAGCTGTTTTTT. Protein product: CASSQVLHGELFF.

The rearrangement links TRBV6-2 or TRBV6-3 to TRBJ2-1; TRBD2 aligns across 10 bases. V lost 5 bases and J lost 8; bases outside the gene matches: 12. Germline assignment: CDR1 MNHEY and CDR2 SVGEGT. CDR3 size: 16 residues. Here the CDR3 reads CASSEARLAGAHEQFF. The CDR3 nucleotides read TGTGCCAGCAGTGAAGCTAGGCTAGCGGGAGCCCATGAGCAGTTCTTC.

V usage is TRBV7-2 and J usage is TRBJ1-6; D unclear. Deletions cut 5 bases from V and 5 bases from J, with 10 bases between. This CDR3 comprises 14 residues. Germline-derived CDR1 and CDR2 are SGHTA and FQGNSA. The CDR3 reads CASSPRVDNSPLHF. Here the CDR3 DNA reads TGTGCCAGCAGCCCCCGGGTAGATAATTCACCCCTCCACTTT.

A few counts support this clonotype. J is TRBJ1-5 and V is TRBV9; 8 nucleotides line up with TRBD1. Losses at the gene ends were 3 bases for V and 5 bases for J; bases not matched to a gene: 7. The length of the CDR3 is 15 residues. CDR1 is SGDLS, CDR2 YYNGEE, per germline. The CDR3 reads CASSESGQEHQPQHF. The CDR3 DNA reads TGTGCCAGCAGCGAGTCGGGACAGGAGCATCAGCCCCAGCATTTT.

This clonotype was detected many times. The gene calls are TRBV7-2 and TRBJ1-2, with D unresolved. The germline V gene encodes CDR1 SGHTA and CDR2 FQGNSA. Deletions cut 1 base from V and 7 bases from J, with 10 bases between. The CDR3 extends over 13 amino acids. CDR3 sequence: CASSLDDGVGYTF. The DNA of the CDR3 is TGTGCCAGCAGCTTAGATGACGGGGTTGGCTACACCTTC.

This clonotype has only a few counts. The CDR3 coding sequence is TGTGCCAGCAGCTCACAGACAGGGGCGCGGGAGCAGTACTTC. Residues: CASSSQTGAREQYF. The chain uses TRBV5-5 and TRBJ2-7; 8 nucleotides align to TRBD1. The J segment lost 7 bases and the V segment lost 3 bases, leaving 9 bases of the junction unmatched. Germline CDR1 reads SGHKS; CDR2 reads YYEKEE (reference sequence). The CDR3 totals 14 residues.

The chain recombines TRBV19 with TRBJ2-7; a possible D gene is TRBD2 (5 bases). In germline, CDR1 is LNHDA, CDR2 SQIVND (reference sequence). CDR3 size: 13 residues. V dropped 6 bases and J dropped 1 base, with 10 bases sitting between them. CDR3 sequence (DNA): TGTGCCAGTAGATCCAGGAGGTCCTACGAGCAGTACTTC. This codes for CASRSRRSYEQYF.

This clonotype was recorded many times. The chain uses TRBV2 and TRBJ1-6, with D unresolved. The germline V gene encodes CDR1 SNHLY and CDR2 FYNNEI. Trimming took off 4 bases at V and 4 bases at J, with 11 bases between the two ends. The CDR3 consists of 15 residues. The CDR3: CASSVLPGYNSPLHF. The DNA of the CDR3 is TGTGCCAGCAGTGTATTACCCGGATATAATTCACCCCTCCACTTT.

This clonotype showed up many times. This rearrangement joins TRBV7-2 to TRBJ1-5; D ambiguous. The CDR3 contains 14 residues. In germline, CDR1 is SGHTA, CDR2 FQGNSA. The V end was cut by 3 bases, the J end by 6 bases, with 12 bases between. The CDR3 DNA follows: TGTGCCAGCAGCTTGGAGCGAATTGGTCAGCCCCAGCATTTT. It translates to CASSLERIGQPQHF.

This clonotype appeared a few times. The chain uses TRBV7-8 and TRBJ1-1; D remains unclear. CDR3 length: 14 residues. Looked up from germline, CDR1 is SGHVS and CDR2 is FQNEAQ. Deletions cut 5 bases from V and 6 bases from J, with 16 bases between. The CDR3 protein is CASSLGRVGAEAFF. As DNA, the CDR3 is TGTGCCAGCAGCCTCGGGCGGGTCGGAGCTGAAGCTTTCTTT.

V is TRBV20-1 and J is TRBJ1-2; D is undetermined. CDR1 and CDR2 from the germline V gene are DFQATT and SNEGSKA (reference sequence). Trimming cost V 2 bases and J 2 bases, with 15 bases left between them. CDR3 length equals 15 residues. CDR3 in DNA: TGCAGTGCTAGACAGGCTTATTCGGGAAACTATGGCTACACCTTC. Encoded protein: CSARQAYSGNYGYTF.

Ten or more counts support this clonotype. The chain combines TRBV11-2 with TRBJ1-1; no clear D. The germline gives CDR1 SGHAT, CDR2 FQNNGV. V was cut by 0 bases and J by 8 bases, with 4 bases left in between. The CDR3 totals 11 residues. Written as DNA, the CDR3 is TGTGCCAGCAGCTTAGATGTAGAAGCTTTCTTT. It codes for CASSLDVEAFF.

This clonotype came up many times. This sequence joins TRBV6-1 and TRBJ2-7; D is possibly TRBD1 (6 bases). CDR3 size: 14 residues. Trimming shortened V by 5 bases and J by 7 bases, and 18 bases separated the two germline ends. Germline V lookup: CDR1 MNHNS, CDR2 SASEGT. CDR3 nucleotide sequence: TGTGCCAGCAGTCCCCCGACAGGTCGAGGAGAGCAGTACTTC. It codes for CASSPPTGRGEQYF.

The chain links TRBV7-2 to TRBJ2-2; D not certain. The CDR3 covers 16 residues. From germline, CDR1 is SGHTA and CDR2 FQGNSA. V was shortened by 0 bases and J by 6 bases, with 14 bases between the two germline ends. The CDR3 sequence: CASSLAQSADAGELFF. CDR3 in DNA: TGTGCCAGCAGCTTAGCTCAGTCAGCCGACGCCGGGGAGCTGTTTTTT.

This chain links TRBV24-1 with TRBJ2-7; unclear D gene. This CDR3 has 11 residues. Trimming took 2 bases from V and 4 from J, leaving 2 bases between them. Germline V lookup: CDR1 KGHDR, CDR2 SFDVKD. CDR3 protein: CATSDYYEQYF. As DNA, the CDR3 is TGTGCCACCAGTGATTATTACGAGCAGTACTTC.

This clonotype was detected ten times or more. The chain combines TRBV27 with TRBJ2-7, with D perhaps TRBD2 (6 bases). With 7 bases removed from V and 2 bases from J, the gap between germline ends came to 18 bases. CDR3 length: 15 residues. CDR1 MNHEY and CDR2 SMNVEV come from the germline V gene (reference sequence). CDR3 residues: CASIHLAQRPYEQYF. The CDR3 DNA reads as TGTGCCAGCATACACCTAGCGCAGCGGCCCTACGAGCAGTACTTC.

The chain links TRBV9 to TRBJ1-5, with D perhaps matching TRBD1 (6 bases). CDR3 length: 17 amino acids. V dropped 4 bases and J dropped 3 bases, with 20 bases sitting between them. Germline loops: CDR1 SGDLS, CDR2 YYNGEE. The DNA for the CDR3 is TGTGCCAGCAGCTCCGGGGGGGGGGGCTTTACCAATCAGCCCCAGCATTTT. Translating it yields CASSSGGGGFTNQPQHF.

V gene TRBV5-6 combines with J gene TRBJ2-7; weak D call: TRBD2 (6 bases). Germline lookup yields CDR1 SGHDT and CDR2 YYEEEE. This CDR3 has 17 amino acids. Trimming cost V 0 bases and J 0 bases, with 16 bases left between them. The CDR3 region has the DNA TGTGCCAGCAGCTTGGGAAGGGGCGGGACGAGCTCCTACGAGCAGTACTTC. It encodes CASSLGRGGTSSYEQYF.

A few counts support this clonotype. This chain connects TRBV9 to TRBJ2-6, with TRBD2 matching over 7 bases. CDR1 is SGDLS and CDR2 is YYNGEE in the germline V gene. The length of the CDR3 is 18 residues. With V trimmed by 3 bases and J by 3 bases, 12 bases remained unmatched. The CDR3 DNA reads as TGTGCCAGCAGCGGGTCGGGAGGAGGGACCGGTGGGGCCAACGTCCTGACTTTC. Translated: CASSGSGGGTGGANVLTF.

This clonotype came up many times. The J gene is TRBJ1-5, the V gene TRBV2, with D hard to call. Germline CDR1 is SNHLY and CDR2 is FYNNEI. The CDR3 runs 15 residues. The V end was cut by 5 bases, the J end by 4 bases, with 15 bases between. The DNA of the CDR3 is TGTGCCAGCAGTATACAGCATTCTTCTAATCAGCCCCAGCATTTT. This sequence encodes CASSIQHSSNQPQHF.

Of note for this clonotype: A much larger clone differs by one base, so this may be a read error. The gene calls are TRBV3-1 and TRBJ2-5; possibly TRBD1 for D (5 bases). The length of the CDR3 is 16 residues. CDR1 is LGHDT, CDR2 YNNKEL, per germline (reference sequence). The CDR3 region is CASSQLGRTEQEAQYF. CDR3 coding DNA: TGTGCCAGCAGCCAATTGGGGCGGACGGAACAAGAGGCCCAGTACTTC.

This clonotype was seen many times. The gene calls are TRBV6-1 and TRBJ2-7; TRBD1 is a possible D gene (5 bases). CDR3 length: 15 amino acids. V was trimmed by 6 bases and J by 0 bases, leaving 15 bases between them. Germline lookup yields CDR1 MNHNS and CDR2 SASEGT. The CDR3 coding sequence is TGTGCCAGCAGCCCCAGACAGCCGAACTCCTACGAGCAGTACTTC. Translated, it gives CASSPRQPNSYEQYF.

The sample holds many counts of this clonotype. CDR3 loop: CASSPDGGYGYTF. CDR3 nucleotide sequence: TGTGCCAGCAGCCCTGACGGAGGCTATGGCTACACCTTC. The rearrangement links TRBV5-5 to TRBJ1-2; no definite D call. Looked up from germline, CDR1 is SGHKS and CDR2 is YYEKEE (reference sequence). The CDR3 loop spans 13 amino acids. Deletions cut 4 bases from V and 4 bases from J, with 11 bases between.

This clonotype has at least ten counts. The rearrangement uses TRBV3-1 and TRBJ2-7; D remains ambiguous. Deletions cut 3 bases from V and 3 bases from J, with 6 bases between. The length of the CDR3 is 12 residues. Per the germline V gene, CDR1 is LGHDT and CDR2 is YNNKEL (reference sequence). For the CDR3, the DNA is TGTGCCAGCAGCCATGTCAGCTACGAGCAGTACTTC. Translating gives CASSHVSYEQYF.

On this clonotype: A much larger clone is a single base away; this may be a read error. This chain links TRBV12-3 or TRBV12-4 with TRBJ1-2; 8 nucleotides align to TRBD1. This CDR3 region has 14 residues. CDR3 region: CASSPDREGHGCTF. Here the CDR3 DNA reads TGTGCCAGCAGTCCGGACAGGGAAGGCCATGGCTGCACCTTC.

This clonotype has more than one count but fewer than ten. A read error is possible here, since a much larger clone lies one base away. The J gene is TRBJ2-5, the V gene TRBV20-1, with D tentatively TRBD1 or TRBD2 (5 bases each). Germline V gene sequence: CDR1 DFQATT, CDR2 SNEGSKA (reference sequence). V shed 3 bases and J shed 5 bases, with 13 bases lying between them. This CDR3 contains 13 residues. The CDR3 sequence: CSASGGFGETQYF. The CDR3 region has the DNA TGCAGTGCTAGTGGGGGATTCGGGGAGACCCAGTACTTC.

This clonotype appeared many times. The V call is TRBV28, the J call TRBJ2-7; the D is unclear. V was shortened by 3 bases and J by 3 bases, with 12 bases between the two germline ends. CDR3 length equals 14 residues. The germline V gene has CDR1 MDHEN and CDR2 SYDVKM. The CDR3 region is CASSLKLLGYEQYF. CDR3 DNA sequence: TGTGCCAGCAGTTTGAAATTATTGGGCTACGAGCAGTACTTC.

This clonotype was recorded at least ten times. The gene calls are TRBV6-1 and TRBJ2-7; TRBD1 matches 9 bases. Germline lookup yields CDR1 MNHNS and CDR2 SASEGT. The CDR3 has 15 amino acids. J was trimmed by 3 bases and V by 5 bases; bases with no gene match: 8. CDR3 in DNA: TGTGCCAGCAGTCGAAGCCCGGGACAGGGCTACGAGCAGTACTTC. As protein: CASSRSPGQGYEQYF.